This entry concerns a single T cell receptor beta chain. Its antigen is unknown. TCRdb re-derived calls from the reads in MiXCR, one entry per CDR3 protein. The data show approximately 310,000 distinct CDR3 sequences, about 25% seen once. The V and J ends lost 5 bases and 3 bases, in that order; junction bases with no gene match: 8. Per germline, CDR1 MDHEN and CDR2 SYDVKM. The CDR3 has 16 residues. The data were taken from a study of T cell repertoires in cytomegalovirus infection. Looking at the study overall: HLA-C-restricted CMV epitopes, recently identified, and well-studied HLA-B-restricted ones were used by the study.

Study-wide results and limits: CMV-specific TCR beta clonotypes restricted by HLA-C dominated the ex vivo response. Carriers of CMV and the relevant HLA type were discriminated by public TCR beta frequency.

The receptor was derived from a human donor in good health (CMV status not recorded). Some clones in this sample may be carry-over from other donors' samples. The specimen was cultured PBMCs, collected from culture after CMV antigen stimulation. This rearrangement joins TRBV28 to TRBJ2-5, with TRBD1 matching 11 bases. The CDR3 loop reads CASSAGQGVWKETQYF. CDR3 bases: TGTGCCAGCAGTGCGGGACAGGGGGTATGGAAAGAGACCCAGTACTTC.